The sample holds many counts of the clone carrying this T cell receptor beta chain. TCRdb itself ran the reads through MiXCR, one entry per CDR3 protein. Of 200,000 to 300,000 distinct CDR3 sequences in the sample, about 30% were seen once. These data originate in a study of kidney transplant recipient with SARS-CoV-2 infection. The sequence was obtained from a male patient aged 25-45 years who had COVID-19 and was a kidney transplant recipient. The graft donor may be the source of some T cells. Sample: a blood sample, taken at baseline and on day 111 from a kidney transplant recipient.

CDR3 loop: CASSYSSRAGTQYF. CDR3 bases: TGTGCCAGCAGTTACTCGAGCAGGGCAGGGACCCAGTACTTC. This sequence joins TRBV6-5 and TRBJ2-5; maybe TRBD1 (5 bases). CDR1 is MNHEY, CDR2 SVGAGI, per germline. The CDR3 has 14 residues. Trimming left V 0 bases short and J 7 bases short, with 12 bases between.